This T cell receptor (beta chain) was retrieved from a study of T-cell memory formation after mild COVID-19. Germline V lookup: CDR1 SGHVS, CDR2 FNYEAQ. The CDR3 runs to 15 residues. V shed 4 bases and J 2 bases; nucleotides not matched to a gene: 6. In its sample, this clonotype was seen a few times. TCRdb re-called the 5' RACE reads through MiXCR, storing one row per CDR3 protein. The data contain about 440,000 distinct CDR3 sequences, 20% of them seen just once; the ten biggest clones take up 7.5% to 9.5%. The TCR originated in an adult woman who had mild COVID-19 (a few samples of this study predate the infection). Cell type and time point are not known. Sequenced input: PBMCs or a T cell subset sorted from them (not recorded which). V usage is TRBV7-6 and J usage is TRBJ2-7; 9 bases fit TRBD1. The CDR3 sequence is CASSSRGTGPYEQYF. The CDR3 DNA follows: TGTGCCAGCAGCTCCCGTGGGACAGGGCCCTACGAGCAGTACTTC.